The subject of this entry is one T cell receptor beta chain. This specimen belongs to a study of cytomegalovirus exposure and HLA in healthy donors. 60 Vbeta and 13 Jbeta primers were used in PCR. Profiling relied on immunoSEQ multiplex PCR, and the TCRdb table lists in-frame clones only, not all of them. The sample holds under 200,000 clones, approximately 81% seen once. The sequence derives from a male donor in good health and CMV-seronegative. Sample: PBMCs.

This chain's CDR3 is CASSYSRGITEAFF. CDR3 nucleotide sequence: TGTGCCAGCAGTTACTCTCGGGGGATCACTGAAGCTTTCTTT. The chain uses TRBV6-5 and TRBJ1-1; perhaps TRBD1 as D (5 bases). The germline V gene has CDR1 MNHEY and CDR2 SVGAGI. V dropped 0 bases and J dropped 4 bases, with 9 bases sitting between them. The CDR3 consists of 14 residues.